This T cell receptor beta chain appears in the sequencing data of a study of OX40 agonist ivuxolimab in advanced cancers. Study-level results: In general, CD8+ T cells held more expanded clones than CD4+ did, on average.

Repertoires were generated with immunoSEQ multiplex PCR, while TCRdb's copy carries only in-frame clones and drops some. This table has over 85,000 clones, approximately 89% appearing once. Germline-derived CDR1 and CDR2 are LNHDA and SQIVND (reference sequence). V lost 4 bases to trimming and J lost 2 bases, with 6 bases between them. The CDR3 is made up of 14 amino acids. Concerning this clone: Its antigen is unknown.

The V call is TRBV19, the J call TRBJ1-6; D not resolved. The sample here was CD4+ or CD8+ T cells sorted from blood, taken in a trial of the OX40 agonist ivuxolimab. The TCR was taken from an adult with an advanced solid tumor such as melanoma, head and neck, liver or kidney cancer. CDR3: CASSTAAYNSPLHF. The CDR3 DNA sequence: TGTGCCAGTAGTACAGCTGCCTATAATTCACCCCTCCACTTT.